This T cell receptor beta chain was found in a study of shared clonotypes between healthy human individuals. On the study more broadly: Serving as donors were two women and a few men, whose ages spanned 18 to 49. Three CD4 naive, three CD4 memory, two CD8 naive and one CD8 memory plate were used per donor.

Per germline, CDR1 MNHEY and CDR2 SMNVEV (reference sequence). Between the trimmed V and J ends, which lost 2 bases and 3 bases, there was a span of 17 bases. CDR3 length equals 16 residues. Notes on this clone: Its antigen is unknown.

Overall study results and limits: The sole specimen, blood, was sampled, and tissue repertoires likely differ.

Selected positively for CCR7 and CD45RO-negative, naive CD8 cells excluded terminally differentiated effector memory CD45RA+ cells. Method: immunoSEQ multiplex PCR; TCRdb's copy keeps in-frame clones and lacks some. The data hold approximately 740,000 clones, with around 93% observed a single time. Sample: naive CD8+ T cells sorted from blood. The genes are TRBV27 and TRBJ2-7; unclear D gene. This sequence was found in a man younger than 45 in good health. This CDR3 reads CASSLKWEYNYYEQYF. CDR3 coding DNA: TGTGCCAGCAGTTTAAAGTGGGAATACAATTACTACGAGCAGTACTTC.